This T cell receptor (beta chain) stems from a study of shared clonotypes between healthy human individuals (TCRdb year 2020). Notes on the research overall: A couple of women and three men aged 18 to 49 years were included in the cohort. Per donor, three plates each were used for CD4 naive and CD4 memory, two for CD8 naive, and one for CD8 memory. To estimate repertoire size and how much clonotype sharing occurs between individuals, the study deeply sequenced the blood TCR repertoires of 4 to 6 healthy adults. Different laboratories and diverse techniques were used to prepare libraries and sequence TCR repertoires, to increase sequencing depth and limit assay-specific biases. Leukapheresis yielded between about 0.8 and 8.9 billion PBMCs per donor. Study-wide findings and limitations: Sampling was restricted to blood, and TCR repertoires in tissues likely differ from the TCR repertoires found in blood. Even with the large sequencing depth, rarefaction of the sorted-subset datasets indicated that sequencing was incomplete. Because the study included a small number of donors, the genetic and exposure-history diversity represented was limited. Larger estimated clonotype richness was generally found for naive subsets than for memory subsets. Pairwise subsampling led to the expectation that sequencing depth would affect the degree of clonotype sharing among donors. Sharing across several donors was observed for around 4.8% of naive CD4, under 4% of naive CD8, roughly 2.4% of memory CD4, and about 0.38% of memory CD8 clonotypes. Compared with non-shared clonotypes, clonotypes shared by all four sorted-subset donors had higher generation probabilities.

CD8 naive samples consisted of CD45RO-negative cells that were positively selected for CCR7, yielding a CD45RA+CCR7+ population without TemRA cells. The donors were healthy, HIV-negative adults who had no recently reported acute infections or vaccinations. All donors were Caucasian adults living in Nashville, Tennessee, USA. Blood was collected by leukapheresis, and PBMCs were isolated by Ficoll-Histopaque density gradient centrifugation and then cryopreserved in liquid nitrogen vapor phase. Analytical flow cytometry was used to check the purity and quantity of every magnetically sorted T cell population. Each sorted fraction had its genomic DNA isolated and then quantified by UV absorbance on a Nanodrop 2000c. Using the deep immunoSEQ assay, multiplex PCR amplified TCR CDR3 regions from genomic DNA. Extracted genomic DNA from each cell subset was spread evenly across all wells of several immunoSEQ 96-well plates, with each plate serving as a replicate. For sorted subsets, approximately 210 ng genomic DNA, equal to some 30,000 T cell genomes, was loaded into each replicate PCR. Purified libraries were quantified with a Qubit 3.0 fluorometer, sized on a Bioanalyzer 2100, and re-quantified with the KAPA Library Quantification kit. A separate single-read 150-cycle Illumina NextSeq 550 flow cell was used to sequence each immunoSEQ 96-well plate. The original methods were these. Because the immunoSEQ output included only junctional sequences and no quality scores, the filtering could not be the same as the filtering used for full-length reads. Sequences were annotated with PyIR, a Python wrapper for IgBLAST v1.9, using IMGT germline references to assign V/J genes and CDR3. Reads were removed for weak V/J assignments (E-value above 1e-6), missing CDR3, stop codons, out-of-frame junctions, or ambiguous translated residues. A V3J clonotype was defined by an identical inferred V gene, J gene, and CDR3 amino acid sequence. To compute the percentage overlap between repertoires, the number of shared unique clonotypes was divided by the size of the smaller repertoire. RTK rarefaction, the Chao1 estimator, and Recon v2.1 estimates of unobserved clonotypes were used to assess repertoire richness. Generation probabilities for all TCRbeta clonotypes obtained by the gDNA method from a few donors were computed using OLGA. Not all clones reach the TCRdb copy of this immuneACCESS table, which keeps in-frame sequences only. Checked studies attribute under half of the gap to unresolved V genes and leave the rest unexplained. For V, J and clone size, that table is used; D and trimming come from the DNA. Here the sample has some 740,000 clones; almost 95% occur a single time. The top ten constitute approximately 25% of the sample.

Measured from the cysteine to the phenylalanine, the CDR3 is 18 residues long. The retained sequence is limited to the CDR3, 54 bases, with the frame set at the first base. CDR1 and CDR2, looked up from the germline V gene, are MDHEN and SYDVKM. The junction shows trimming of 3 bases on V and 0 bases on J, plus 18 bases between the germline ends. Concerning this clone: Its target antigen remains unknown. No base-level quality is on record; no much larger clone is a single base apart.

The sequence was collected from a man aged 25-45 years in good health. Sequencing input: naive CD8+ T cells sorted from blood. The label giving this sample's cell subset or site can be read as: CD45RA+CCR7+. Rearrangement joined TRBV28 to TRBJ1-5; TRBD1 is a possible D gene, resting on 5 matching bases. At the DNA level, the sequence is TGTGCCAGCAGTTTGGGGTGGTCCGGGGACGATAGCAATCAGCCCCAGCATTTT. This yields the protein CASSLGWSGDDSNQPQHF.